This T cell receptor (beta chain) is from a study of beta chain features in type 1 diabetes. Every isolated RNA sample was fully reverse transcribed, so sequencing captured expressed TCRB transcripts. Around 3.8 million reads per sample were averaged for naive, central memory and regulatory samples. Measured with immunoSEQ multiplex PCR; TCRdb has only the in-frame clones, and not every one. The profile shows just over 600,000 clones, less than 20% of them singletons. Findings of the study overall: Diminished insertions and augmented deletions at VDJ junctions characterized type 1 diabetes patients.

The CDR3 has 13 residues. Germline CDR1 and CDR2: MNHEY and SMNVEV (reference sequence). V lost 3 bases and J lost 6, with 12 bases in between. In the case of this clone: Its target is unknown.

Sequenced material: naive CD4+ T cells from blood. The source is a man between 18 and 35 years old in good health. The chain couples TRBV27 to TRBJ2-7, with D possibly being TRBD1 (5 bases). In DNA, the CDR3 is TGTGCCAGCAGTTTTTCAGGGCAGCCCGAGCAGTACTTC. It is translated as CASSFSGQPEQYF.